The rows below give T cell receptor beta chains drawn from one sample of a study of T cells in Graves' hyperthyroidism and ophthalmopathy. TCRdb redid the calling of the multiplex PCR reads with MiXCR, one entry per CDR3 protein. The table shows some 770,000 distinct CDR3 sequences, with less than 20% occurring only once. Sequences were obtained from blood. The receptors were sampled from a man aged 18 to 29 with Graves' hyperthyroidism. Each CDR3 is given with its conserved first and last residue. Each record gives: J gene, clone size, V gene, D gene, CDR3 protein, CDR3 DNA. D genes are given only for firm matches. Clone size is shown for a subset of rows, as once, few, many or a class of expanded clone.

j_call: TRBJ2-1
clone_size: many
v_call: TRBV7-2
d_call: -
cdr3_aa: CASSLRVREINEQFF
cdr3_nt: TGTGCCAGCAGCCTCAGGGTACGGGAAATCAATGAGCAGTTCTTC

j_call: TRBJ2-1
clone_size: -
v_call: TRBV29-1
d_call: TRBD1
cdr3_aa: CSAEGQRSYNEQFF
cdr3_nt: TGCAGCGCCGAGGGACAGCGCTCCTACAATGAGCAGTTCTTC

j_call: TRBJ2-5
clone_size: many
v_call: TRBV12-3/TRBV12-4
d_call: -
cdr3_aa: CASSTAGMGKKTQYF
cdr3_nt: TGTGCCAGCAGCACTGCCGGTATGGGGAAAAAGACCCAGTACTTC

j_call: TRBJ2-4
clone_size: -
v_call: TRBV5-6
d_call: -
cdr3_aa: CASSPREGAKNIQYF
cdr3_nt: TGTGCCAGCAGCCCCCGTGAGGGAGCCAAAAACATTCAGTACTTC

j_call: TRBJ2-7
clone_size: few
v_call: TRBV27
d_call: TRBD2
cdr3_aa: CASSAGGFHEQYF
cdr3_nt: TGTGCCAGCAGTGCGGGAGGGTTCCACGAGCAGTACTTC

j_call: TRBJ2-3
clone_size: many
v_call: TRBV29-1
d_call: TRBD1
cdr3_aa: CSADRGTSTDTQYF
cdr3_nt: TGCAGCGCCGACAGGGGAACTAGCACAGATACGCAGTATTTT

j_call: TRBJ2-3
clone_size: -
v_call: TRBV20-1
d_call: TRBD2
cdr3_aa: CRAKRERGGTDTQYF
cdr3_nt: TGCAGGGCTAAACGGGAGCGGGGGGGCACAGATACGCAGTATTTT

j_call: TRBJ1-1
clone_size: -
v_call: TRBV6-2/TRBV6-3
d_call: -
cdr3_aa: CASSYRKNTEASF
cdr3_nt: TGTGCCAGCAGTTACAGAAAAAACACTGAAGCTTCCTTT

j_call: TRBJ2-7
clone_size: few
v_call: TRBV20-1
d_call: -
cdr3_aa: CSVQQGTSYEQYF
cdr3_nt: TGCAGTGTACAACAGGGGACTTCCTACGAGCAGTACTTC

j_call: TRBJ2-2
clone_size: -
v_call: TRBV7-3
d_call: -
cdr3_aa: CASSLSQGITGELFF
cdr3_nt: TGTGCCAGCAGCTTATCCCAGGGTATCACCGGGGAGCTGTTTTTT